What follows is one TCR beta chain and its context. What it binds is not known. Measured with immunoSEQ multiplex PCR; TCRdb has only the in-frame clones, and not every one. The sample consists of about 9,700 clones, about nine tenths of them appearing once. This specimen belongs to a study of blood T cell dynamics during melanoma immunotherapy. Overall study: First-line therapy was either pembrolizumab or nivolumab with ipilimumab for metastatic melanoma. Study observations and caveats: Unlike progressors, later disease-control patients had W3 repertoires gaining clonality or diversity.

V lost 0 bases and J lost 5; bases outside the gene matches: 4. The CDR3 consists of 15 residues. Germline CDR1 and CDR2: MNHEY and SVGAGI. Time point specified: week 3, after first cycle of checkpoint inhibitor. This sequence joins TRBV6-5 and TRBJ1-1; 9 bases are shared with TRBD1. The source of this sequence is a human donor with melanoma. The sequences come from blood, collected from a patient treated with checkpoint blockade. CDR3 in amino acids: CASSYSRDRVTEAFF. DNA of the CDR3: TGTGCCAGCAGTTACTCACGGGACAGGGTGACTGAAGCTTTCTTT.